This T cell receptor beta chain comes out of a study of blood T cell repertoires in COVID-19. As for the study in general: Samples taken during acute and convalescent COVID-19 were collected in the United States, Italy and Spain. T cells, B-cell-depleted T cells, or PBMCs provided the cDNA or gDNA that served as material.

Germline CDR1 reads SQVTM; CDR2 reads ANQGSEA. The CDR3 spans 13 residues. Trimming cost V 3 bases and J 4 bases; bases outside gene matches: 6. Seattle patient enrollment occurred during active infection, with longitudinal follow-up thereafter. Measured with immunoSEQ multiplex PCR; TCRdb has only the in-frame clones, and not every one. This table holds about 480,000 clones, 70% to 90% found once. The receptor comes from a woman in her forties or fifties with COVID-19, enrolled during active disease. This chain connects TRBV29-1 to TRBJ2-7, with 7 nucleotides matching TRBD1. The sequenced sample consisted of peripheral blood. The CDR3 DNA reads TGCAGCGTTGAGGGACAGAACCCTTACGAGCAGTACTTC. It is translated as CSVEGQNPYEQYF.